One sample yielded the 24 T cell receptor beta chains listed below, sequenced in a study of T cells in Graves' hyperthyroidism and ophthalmopathy. Researchers amplified the TCR beta CDR3 regions from RNA transcripts. The TCR CDR3 first-round RT-PCR relied on the HTBI primer set. TCRdb recomputed calls from the multiplex PCR reads with MiXCR, one row per CDR3 protein. The repertoire has some 350,000 distinct CDR3 sequences, approximately 19% of them found once; the top ten carry about 3.7%. Sequenced sample: blood. The receptors come from a woman younger than 30 with Graves' hyperthyroidism.

This clonotype was counted many times. The chain is built from TRBV6-1 and TRBJ2-7, with a tentative D call TRBD2 (5 bases). V was trimmed by 2 bases and J by 4 bases, leaving 6 bases between them. The germline CDR1 and CDR2 sequences are MNHNS and SASEGT. The CDR3 consists of 12 residues. The CDR3 reads CASSESGYEQYF. DNA for the CDR3: TGTGCCAGCAGTGAAAGCGGATACGAGCAGTACTTC.

J is TRBJ2-2 and V is TRBV15, with TRBD2 matching 9 bases. This CDR3 has 16 amino acids. In germline, CDR1 is LNHNV, CDR2 YYDKDF (reference sequence). The J segment lost 6 bases and the V segment lost 7 bases, leaving 12 bases of the junction unmatched. Here the CDR3 reads CATTSFRAGGAGELFF. The CDR3 DNA is TGTGCCACCACCTCGTTCCGGGCGGGGGGGGCCGGGGAGCTGTTTTTT.

This clonotype was counted many times. This chain connects TRBV10-3 to TRBJ1-5, with D possibly TRBD1 on 5 matching bases. This CDR3 contains 15 residues. The germline V gene encodes CDR1 ENHRY and CDR2 SYGVKD. Deletions cut 0 bases from V and 6 bases from J, with 12 bases between. The DNA of the CDR3 is TGTGCCATCAGTGAGTCAACGCGGGGGATTCAGCCCCAGCATTTT. Translated, it gives CAISESTRGIQPQHF.

The chain joins TRBV25-1 to TRBJ1-2, with TRBD1 identical over 8 bases. This CDR3 contains 12 residues. The germline V gene has CDR1 MGHDK and CDR2 SYGVNS. V gave up 4 bases and J gave up 9 bases; unmatched junction bases: 4. CDR3 residues: CASSAGQASYTF. In DNA, the CDR3 is TGTGCCAGCAGTGCGGGACAGGCCAGCTACACCTTC.

Many counts were recorded for this clonotype. The chain couples TRBV7-8 to TRBJ2-2; TRBD2 is a possible D gene (7 bases). This CDR3 spans 17 amino acids. Germline V gene sequence: CDR1 SGHVS, CDR2 FQNEAQ. The V end was cut by 3 bases, the J end by 7 bases, with 21 bases between. For the CDR3, the DNA is TGTGCCAGCAGCTTCCTTCGGGGGCGGGGGTCTTTCGGGGAGCTGTTTTTT. Translated, it gives CASSFLRGRGSFGELFF.

This clonotype was seen many times. The V and J genes are TRBV12-3 or TRBV12-4 and TRBJ2-1; D perhaps matches TRBD1 (5 bases). V lost 6 bases and J 5 bases, leaving 8 bases between the germline ends. The CDR3 totals 12 residues. This chain's CDR3 is CASRNRNNEQFF. CDR3 bases: TGTGCCAGCAGGAACAGGAACAATGAGCAGTTCTTC.

This clonotype was seen at least ten times. The V call is TRBV20-1, the J call TRBJ1-5; weak D call: TRBD1 (6 bases). Trimming removed 2 bases at V and 5 bases at J, with 10 bases between. Germline V gene lookup returns CDR1 DFQATT and CDR2 SNEGSKA (reference sequence). The CDR3 covers 13 residues. CDR3 DNA: TGCAGTGCTAGATGGGGGGCCCATCAGCCCCAGCATTTT. Protein: CSARWGAHQPQHF.

This clonotype was recorded many times. The chain uses TRBV6-2 or TRBV6-3 and TRBJ1-5; 8 bases map to TRBD1. The length of the CDR3 is 14 residues. Trimming cost V 2 bases and J 6 bases; bases outside gene matches: 3. Per germline, CDR1 MNHEY and CDR2 SVGEGT. CDR3 nucleotide sequence: TGTGCCAGCAGTTACCAGGGGGCAGGTCAGCCCCAGCATTTT. As protein: CASSYQGAGQPQHF.

This chain connects TRBV19 to TRBJ2-7; 7 bases match TRBD1. CDR3 length equals 15 residues. V lost 0 bases, J lost 3 bases, and 5 bases stayed unmatched. Germline assignment: CDR1 LNHDA and CDR2 SQIVND (reference sequence). CDR3 in DNA: TGTGCCAGTAGTATAGATCGGCAGGGGGTCTACGAGCAGTACTTC. Its protein is CASSIDRQGVYEQYF.

The table lists this clonotype with many counts. The chain employs TRBV20-1 and TRBJ2-7; D is undetermined. Per germline, CDR1 DFQATT and CDR2 SNEGSKA (reference sequence). The CDR3 totals 10 residues. V was clipped by 3 bases and J by 5 bases, with 5 bases between them. The CDR3 region is CSASPDEQYF. Here the CDR3 DNA reads TGCAGTGCTAGCCCGGACGAGCAGTACTTC.

The J gene is TRBJ2-2, the V gene TRBV27; D uncertain. Trimming removed 0 bases at V and 1 base at J, with 6 bases between. Germline CDR1 reads MNHEY; CDR2 reads SMNVEV (reference sequence). The CDR3 length is 15 residues. The CDR3 DNA reads TGTGCCAGCAGTTTATCGCTCAGGAACACCGGGGAGCTGTTTTTT. It is translated as CASSLSLRNTGELFF.

The CDR3 coding sequence is TGTGCCACCAGTGCCCTGGGGACGGCCTCAGCCGGGGAGCTGTTTTTT. Translated: CATSALGTASAGELFF. The rearrangement uses TRBV24-1 and TRBJ2-2; the D gene could be TRBD1 or TRBD2 (5 bases each). This CDR3 is built from 16 residues. Per the germline V gene, CDR1 is KGHDR and CDR2 is SFDVKD. V lost 5 bases to trimming and J lost 6 bases, with 18 bases between them.

This clonotype was observed a few times. V usage is TRBV3-1 and J usage is TRBJ1-1; D unresolved. Per the germline V gene, CDR1 is LGHDT and CDR2 is YNNKEL (reference sequence). The CDR3 has 13 residues. Trimming stripped 4 bases from V and 5 bases from J, with 11 bases between. CDR3 coding DNA: TGTGCCAGCAGCCGGACTTCGGGGACTGAAGCTTTCTTT. Its translation: CASSRTSGTEAFF.

This clonotype came up a few times. The chain is built from TRBV20-1 and TRBJ2-7; tentative D call: TRBD1 (6 bases). Trimming took off 1 base at V and 4 bases at J, with 8 bases between the two ends. Looked up from germline, CDR1 is DFQATT and CDR2 is SNEGSKA (reference sequence). The CDR3 consists of 12 residues. The CDR3 here is CSARGRGYEQYF. The CDR3 DNA reads TGCAGTGCTAGAGGAAGGGGGTACGAGCAGTACTTC.

There are a few counts of this clonotype. The chain uses TRBV27 and TRBJ2-1; no clear D. The CDR3 contains 15 residues. Germline CDR1 MNHEY, CDR2 SMNVEV (reference sequence). V lost 8 bases and J 3 bases, leaving 17 bases between the germline ends. The CDR3 loop is CASGTMMTVYNEQFF. The CDR3 region has the DNA TGTGCCAGCGGCACCATGATGACGGTCTACAATGAGCAGTTCTTC.

Many counts were recorded for this clonotype. The rearrangement links TRBV5-1 to TRBJ1-1; no reliable D call. The germline CDR1 and CDR2 sequences are SGHRS and YFSETQ. The V end lost 6 bases, the J end lost 4 bases, and 19 bases lay between the germline ends. The CDR3 is made up of 15 amino acids. CDR3 amino acids: CASKETPALGTEAFF. DNA for the CDR3: TGCGCCAGCAAGGAGACCCCGGCTTTAGGCACTGAAGCTTTCTTT.

Ten or more counts support this clonotype. The gene calls are TRBV27 and TRBJ1-1; the match to TRBD1 covers 10 bases. Germline assignment: CDR1 MNHEY and CDR2 SMNVEV (reference sequence). V was clipped by 6 bases and J by 1 base; unmatched bases: 8. The CDR3 totals 16 residues. DNA of the CDR3: TGTGCCAGCAGGCGGGACAGGGGCACTACGAACACTGAAGCTTTCTTT. It codes for CASRRDRGTTNTEAFF.

This clonotype was counted ten times or more. The genes are TRBV6-5 and TRBJ1-5, with 11 bases fitting TRBD1. Germline lookup yields CDR1 MNHEY and CDR2 SVGAGI. The CDR3 sequence is 14 residues long. The trim removed 4 bases at V and 7 bases at J, leaving 3 bases unmatched. CDR3 DNA: TGTGCCAGCAGTTTTGGGACAGGGGGGCAGCCCCAGCATTTT. It yields the protein CASSFGTGGQPQHF.

The chain couples TRBV19 to TRBJ1-5, with 9 bases identical to TRBD1. J was trimmed by 4 bases and V by 7 bases; bases with no gene match: 8. There are 15 residues in the CDR3. From germline, CDR1 is LNHDA and CDR2 SQIVND (reference sequence). The CDR3 sequence: CASIGTGRRNQPQHF. The CDR3 DNA reads TGTGCCAGTATTGGGACAGGGAGGCGAAATCAGCCCCAGCATTTT.

This clonotype was recorded a few times. V usage is TRBV3-1 and J usage is TRBJ1-1, with a possible D match to TRBD1 (5 bases). The CDR3 has 14 amino acids. From germline, CDR1 is LGHDT and CDR2 YNNKEL (reference sequence). V lost 1 base and J 4 bases, leaving 10 bases between the germline ends. CDR3 DNA: TGTGCCAGCAGCCAAGTAAAGGGGCGCACTGAAGCTTTCTTT. It translates to CASSQVKGRTEAFF. Looking up the rest from reference TRBV3-1 and TRBJ1-1 gives the full variable domain: DTAVSQTPKYLVTQMGNDKSIKCEQNLGHDTMYWYKQDSKKFLKIMFSYNNKELIINETVPNRFSPKSPDKAHLNLHINSLELGDSAVYFCASSQVKGRTEAFFGQGTRLTVV.

This clonotype was picked up many times. The CDR3 bases are TGCAGTGCGTCGGACACCCAGAGCTCCTACGAGCAGTACTTC. This codes for CSASDTQSSYEQYF. This chain connects TRBV20-1 to TRBJ2-7, with a weak D call TRBD1 (5 bases). Germline values: CDR1 DFQATT, CDR2 SNEGSKA (reference sequence). The length of the CDR3 is 14 residues. Trimming removed 6 bases at V and 0 bases at J, with 15 bases between.

The V call is TRBV3-1, the J call TRBJ1-1; no firm D call. Germline V CDR1 and CDR2: LGHDT, YNNKEL (reference sequence). The length of the CDR3 is 14 residues. Trimming pared 0 bases from V and 2 bases from J, leaving 7 bases between. The CDR3 DNA sequence: TGTGCCAGCAGCCAAGAACAGATCAACACTGAAGCTTTCTTT. As protein: CASSQEQINTEAFF. Together with reference TRBV3-1 and TRBJ1-1, the CDR3 gives the full variable domain: DTAVSQTPKYLVTQMGNDKSIKCEQNLGHDTMYWYKQDSKKFLKIMFSYNNKELIINETVPNRFSPKSPDKAHLNLHINSLELGDSAVYFCASSQEQINTEAFFGQGTRLTVV.

This clonotype has only a few counts. The chain joins TRBV29-1 to TRBJ1-1; D gene unclear. This CDR3 is built from 13 residues. Trimming removed 7 bases at V and 5 bases at J, with 17 bases between. The V gene's germline CDR1 is SQVTM and CDR2 ANQGSEA. The CDR3 is CSAAPLQQTEAFF. The CDR3 nucleotides are TGCAGCGCTGCTCCCTTACAGCAAACTGAAGCTTTCTTT. Full variable domain (missing parts from reference TRBV29-1 and TRBJ1-1): SAVISQKPSRDICQRGTSLTIQCQVDSQVTMMFWYRQQPGQSLTLIATANQGSEATYESGFVIDKFPISRPNLTFSTLTVSNMSPEDSSIYLCSAAPLQQTEAFFGQGTRLTVV.

This clonotype has at least ten counts. This chain links TRBV10-3 with TRBJ2-7; 9 bases line up with TRBD2. The CDR3 runs 15 residues. The germline CDR1 and CDR2 sequences are ENHRY and SYGVKD. The V gene end was trimmed by 4 bases and the J gene end by 2 bases; junction bases not matched to a gene: 6. CDR3 DNA sequence: TGTGCCATCAGTGGTAGCGGGGGTACCACCTACGAGCAGTACTTC. This sequence encodes CAISGSGGTTYEQYF.